This TCR beta chain was captured by sequencing in a study of blood T cell repertoires in COVID-19. As for the study in general: Whether acute or convalescent, the COVID-19 samples came from the United States, Italy and Spain. Sources were T cells, B-cell-depleted T cells, or PBMCs; the material itself was cDNA or gDNA.

How the authors handled the data: Nucleated cell number was recorded as an estimate derived from reference gene primer amplification. Method: immunoSEQ multiplex PCR; TCRdb's copy keeps in-frame clones and lacks some. Clonal size and the V and J genes are those of that table, whereas D and trimming came from the DNA. The sample lists about 370,000 clones, about 89% seen once, with approximately 3% in the top ten. A Seattle source enrolled patients during active infection and followed them longitudinally. Losses at the gene ends were 1 base for V and 5 bases for J; bases not matched to a gene: 9. The germline gives CDR1 LGHNA, CDR2 YNFKEQ. The CDR3 runs 17 residues.

Sequencing was performed on peripheral blood. The chain carries TRBV4-2 and TRBJ1-4, with 8 bases that match TRBD1. The sequence came from a woman aged 25 to 39 with COVID-19, enrolled during active disease. CDR3 region: CASSQAPGDRQNEKLFF. The DNA of the CDR3 is TGTGCCAGCAGCCAAGCCCCCGGGGACAGGCAGAATGAAAAACTGTTTTTT.